The following is a T cell receptor (beta chain) sequence with its context. Antigen specificity is unknown. This record belongs to a study of post-analysis software for immune sequencing data. Study observations and caveats: The five TRBV segments detected at higher frequency in patients than in controls included TRBV5-6, TRBV5-1 and TRBV20-1. The authors found that F measure strongly co-clustered same-batch samples.

This CDR3 is 15 amino acids long. CDR1 is SGHRS, CDR2 YFSETQ, per germline. Trimming left V 3 bases short and J 1 base short, with 12 bases between. Sequencing libraries made from TCR beta cDNA carried unique molecular identifiers. MiXCR was run by TCRdb on the PCR reads, yielding one entry per CDR3 protein. The table has about 820,000 distinct CDR3 sequences, roughly 50% seen once. V is TRBV5-1 and J is TRBJ2-3; no definite D call. The material sequenced was blood. The TCR comes from a girl aged 10-17 years with multiple sclerosis. CDR3 region: CASSSGYPRTDTQYF. Written as DNA, the CDR3 is TGCGCCAGCAGCTCCGGCTACCCCCGCACAGATACGCAGTATTTT. Using reference TRBV5-1 and TRBJ2-3 for the parts outside the CDR3, the full variable domain is KAGVTQTPRYLIKTRGQQVTLSCSPISGHRSVSWYQQTPGQGLQFLFEYFSETQRNKGNFPGRFSGRQFSNSRSEMNVSTLELGDSALYLCASSSGYPRTDTQYFGPGTRLTVL.